The source of this TCR beta chain is a study of T cells in Graves' hyperthyroidism and ophthalmopathy. Graves' hyperthyroidism was deemed stable absent ophthalmopathy progression within 18 months. About this clonotype itself: Its specificity is unknown. A much larger clonotype is one base distant, so this may be a read error.

Amplification of TCR beta CDR3 regions was performed using RNA transcripts as template. The HTBI set primed first-round TCR CDR3 RT-PCR. TCRdb used MiXCR to reprocess the multiplex PCR reads, holding one entry per CDR3 protein. The sample includes about 400,000 distinct CDR3 sequences, approximately 13% of them seen just once. Findings and limits, study-wide: Ophthalmopathy was identified by the model a median about six months ahead of onset. Blood also contained most expanded thyroid clonotypes above 0.001.

The CDR3 contains 16 residues. Trimming left V 5 bases short and J 4 bases short, with 20 bases between. Germline lookup yields CDR1 SGHTA and CDR2 FQGNSA. The sequence derives from a woman under 30 with Graves' hyperthyroidism. The specimen was blood. The chain recombines TRBV7-2 with TRBJ1-2, with D possibly being TRBD1 (6 bases). CDR3 bases: TGTGCCAGCAGCCCACGAAATCGACAGGTAGTCTATGGCTACACCTTC. This codes for CASSPRNRQVVYGYTF.